The entry below gives a single TCR beta chain sequence along with its context. Its antigen is still unknown. CDR3 length: 17 amino acids. V lost 5 bases and J lost 3; bases outside the gene matches: 9. Germline CDR1 is SGHDT and CDR2 is YYEEEE. This sample is drawn from a study of PD-1 blockade in classical Hodgkin lymphoma. Measured with immunoSEQ multiplex PCR; TCRdb has only the in-frame clones, and not every one. The sample consists of around 16,000 clones, 85% to 90% of them appearing once. The time point was: newly diagnosed, previously untreated cHL patient sample. The CD4+ T cells used were purified from thawed PBMCs through magnetic negative selection. PBMCs from untreated, newly diagnosed classical Hodgkin lymphoma were comparison samples. General study points: Prior therapy or disease activity may underlie the repertoire differences, whose causes remain undefined. Reports indicated that newly diagnosed patients had lower baseline TCR diversity than healthy donors did.

This chain uses TRBV5-6 with TRBJ1-5; TRBD1 agrees at 12 bases. This clonotype was sampled from a human donor with classical Hodgkin lymphoma. Material: CD4+ T cells from blood. CDR3 region: CASSSTGTGGYNQPQHF. CDR3 bases: TGTGCCAGCAGTTCTACCGGGACAGGGGGCTACAATCAGCCCCAGCATTTT.